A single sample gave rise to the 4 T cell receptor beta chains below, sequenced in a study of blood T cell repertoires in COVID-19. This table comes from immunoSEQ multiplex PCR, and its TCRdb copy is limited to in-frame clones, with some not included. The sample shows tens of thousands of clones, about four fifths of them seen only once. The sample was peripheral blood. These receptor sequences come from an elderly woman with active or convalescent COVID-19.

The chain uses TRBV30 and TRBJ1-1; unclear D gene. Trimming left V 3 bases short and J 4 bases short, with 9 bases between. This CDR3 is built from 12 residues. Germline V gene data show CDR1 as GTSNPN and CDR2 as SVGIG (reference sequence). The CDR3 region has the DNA TGTGCCTGGAGCACCGGGTTCACTGAAGCTTTCTTT. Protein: CAWSTGFTEAFF.

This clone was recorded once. This CDR3 reads CASSPGMASGFSGELFF. The CDR3 DNA reads TGTGCCAGCAGCCCAGGGATGGCTAGCGGATTCTCCGGGGAGCTGTTTTTT. The genes are TRBV9 and TRBJ2-2; the match to TRBD2 covers 7 bases. Germline CDR1 is SGDLS and CDR2 is YYNGEE. This CDR3 comprises 17 residues. V shed 4 bases, J shed 6 bases, and the junction held 15 bases outside the gene matches.

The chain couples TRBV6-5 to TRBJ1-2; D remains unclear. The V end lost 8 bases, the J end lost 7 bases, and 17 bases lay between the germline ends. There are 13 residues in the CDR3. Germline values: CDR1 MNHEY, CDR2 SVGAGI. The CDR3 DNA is TGTGCCAGCGCACCCTGGGCAGGTAGTGGCTACACCTTC. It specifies CASAPWAGSGYTF.

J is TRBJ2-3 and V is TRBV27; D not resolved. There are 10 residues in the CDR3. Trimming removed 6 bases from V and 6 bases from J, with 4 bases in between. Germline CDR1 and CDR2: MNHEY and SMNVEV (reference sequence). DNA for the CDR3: TGTGCCAGCAGCGGGGATACGCAGTATTTT. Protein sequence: CASSGDTQYF.